This TCR beta chain was found in a study of cytomegalovirus exposure and HLA in healthy donors. Study-wide results and caveats: Fewer N-insertions (relative to the roughly 630-donor mean) were reportedly seen in an Asian-associated ancestry cluster in a later analysis. Exclusion applied to some V segments, including TRBV6-2 and TRBV6-3, as they were indistinguishable.

The germline V gene encodes CDR1 MNHNY and CDR2 SVGAGI (reference sequence). The CDR3 runs to 14 residues. The V and J ends lost 4 bases and 7 bases respectively, with 16 bases between them. A few counts support this clone. What it binds is not known. This PCR relied on a set of 60 Vbeta primers and 13 Jbeta primers. The method was immunoSEQ multiplex PCR; TCRdb's version includes in-frame clones alone and lacks a portion of them. The table includes 49,000 or so clones, about 81% detected once. Specimen: PBMCs. V gene TRBV6-6 combines with J gene TRBJ1-2, with D possibly TRBD1 on 5 matching bases. The TCR sequence derives from a boy between 10 and 17 years old in good health and CMV-seropositive. In nucleotides, the CDR3 is TGTGCCAGCAGTTGGGGAACAGGAGAACTTGGCTACACCTTC. This gives the protein CASSWGTGELGYTF.